The 3 T cell receptor beta chains in this list originate from one sample, sequenced in a study of early T cells in non-severe SARS-CoV-2 infection. TCRdb re-called the 5' RACE reads with MiXCR, one entry per CDR3 protein. Among some 71,000 distinct CDR3 sequences listed, about 9% were seen once. The material sequenced was whole blood. The receptor set was obtained from an adult who was a healthcare worker with PCR-confirmed SARS-CoV-2 infection or an uninfected control (not recorded which).

This chain connects TRBV2 to TRBJ1-2; D possibly corresponds to TRBD1 (6 bases). CDR3 length: 11 residues. V lost 10 bases and J lost 1, with 7 bases in between. Germline CDR1 reads SNHLY; CDR2 reads FYNNEI. CDR3 sequence: CATGDNYGYTF. The DNA of the CDR3 is TGTGCCACAGGGGATAACTATGGCTACACCTTC.

This clonotype has a count of ten or more. V and J are TRBV5-5 and TRBJ2-1, with 8 bases that match TRBD2. Trimming at V came to 0 bases and at J to 9 bases, leaving 5 bases not matched to a gene. Germline-derived CDR1 and CDR2 are SGHKS and YYEKEE (reference sequence). This CDR3 spans 14 amino acids. The chain's CDR3 is CASSLGPTSGEQFF. The CDR3 nucleotides are TGTGCCAGCAGCTTGGGCCCCACTAGCGGTGAGCAGTTCTTC.

This clonotype was seen repeatedly, ten times or more. CDR3 region: CASSSGLAGGGIHEQYF. In DNA, the CDR3 is TGTGCCAGCAGCTCCGGACTAGCGGGGGGCGGTATACACGAGCAGTACTTC. This chain uses TRBV7-2 with TRBJ2-7; TRBD2 aligns across 14 bases. The CDR3 contains 17 residues. Germline trimming cut 4 bases from V and 5 bases from J; bases unmatched to any gene: 10. Germline V gene sequence: CDR1 SGHTA, CDR2 FQGNSA. Full variable domain (remainder filled in from reference TRBV7-2 and TRBJ2-7): GAGVSQSPSNKVTEKGKDVELRCDPISGHTALYWYRQSLGQGLEFLIYFQGNSAPDKSGLPSDRFSAERTGGSVSTLTIQRTQQEDSAVYLCASSSGLAGGGIHEQYFGPGTRLTVT.